This TCR beta chain was documented in a study of blood T cell repertoires in COVID-19. Seattle's enrolled individuals joined amid active infection and were then monitored longitudinally. The repertoire was sequenced with immunoSEQ multiplex PCR; TCRdb's copy has only in-frame clones and lacks some. The sample lists 200,000 to 300,000 clones; about 83% were seen once. The sequenced material came from peripheral blood. This TCR was sampled from an elderly woman with COVID-19, enrolled during active disease.

CDR3 DNA: TGTGCCAGCAGCGTAGCTATGGGGGGGCCGATGGAGACCCAGTACTTC. Translating gives CASSVAMGGPMETQYF. The chain uses TRBV9 and TRBJ2-5; D is perhaps TRBD2 (7 bases). Trimming left V 0 bases short and J 5 bases short, with 17 bases between. There are 16 residues in the CDR3. Germline CDR1 and CDR2: SGDLS and YYNGEE.